A single T cell receptor beta chain is shown here with its context. The data were obtained in a study of blood T cell repertoires in COVID-19. Study details: COVID-19 samples collected from the United States, Italy and Spain covered acute and convalescent phases. PBMCs, B-cell-depleted T cells, or T cells provided the cDNA or gDNA that made up the material.

Original methodology: Nucleated cell counts were estimated from reference gene primer amplification. Clones were sequenced by immunoSEQ multiplex PCR, and TCRdb holds only the in-frame ones, with some missing. D and trimming were read from the DNA, whereas the V and J calls and clone size are those reported in that table. The sample has 200,000 to 300,000 clones, 65% to 85% seen once. The germline V gene encodes CDR1 DFQATT and CDR2 SNEGSKA (reference sequence). V was clipped by 3 bases and J by 1 base, with 15 bases between them. CDR3 length: 15 amino acids. This sequence originates from a woman aged 40 to 50 who had recovered from COVID-19. The sequenced material came from peripheral blood. The chain recombines TRBV20-1 with TRBJ1-2; perhaps TRBD1 as D (6 bases). The CDR3 DNA sequence: TGCAGTGCTAGTCCTTCGACAGGCAGTAACTATGGCTACACCTTC. As protein: CSASPSTGSNYGYTF.